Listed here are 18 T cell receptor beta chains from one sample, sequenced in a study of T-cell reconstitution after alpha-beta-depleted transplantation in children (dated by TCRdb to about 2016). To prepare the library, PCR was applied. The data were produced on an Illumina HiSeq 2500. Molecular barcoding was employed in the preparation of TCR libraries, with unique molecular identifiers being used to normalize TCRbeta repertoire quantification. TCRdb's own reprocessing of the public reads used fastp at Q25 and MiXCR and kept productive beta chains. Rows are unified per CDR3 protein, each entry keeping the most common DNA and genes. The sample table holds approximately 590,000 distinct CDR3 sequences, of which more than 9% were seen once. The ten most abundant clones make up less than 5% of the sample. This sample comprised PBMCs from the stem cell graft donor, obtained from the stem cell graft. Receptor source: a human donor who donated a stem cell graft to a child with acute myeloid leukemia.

The CDR3 region is CASSLDPASGANVLTF. DNA of the CDR3: TGTGCCAGCAGCTTAGACCCAGCCTCTGGGGCCAACGTCCTGACTTTC. This chain uses TRBV11-2 with TRBJ2-6, with no clear D. Germline CDR1 is SGHAT and CDR2 is FQNNGV. Trimming stripped 0 bases from V and 0 bases from J, with 6 bases between. CDR3 length equals 16 residues.

The CDR3 sequence: CASSSGPPPGYEQYF. DNA for the CDR3: TGTGCCAGCAGCTCGGGACCCCCGCCAGGGTACGAGCAGTACTTC. The rearrangement uses TRBV7-9 and TRBJ2-7, with D perhaps assigned TRBD1 or TRBD2 (5 bases each). This CDR3 comprises 15 residues. In germline, CDR1 is SEHNR, CDR2 FQNEAQ (reference sequence). The V end was cut by 4 bases, the J end by 4 bases, with 17 bases between. The whole variable domain, remainder taken from reference TRBV7-9 and TRBJ2-7, is DTGVSQNPRHKITKRGQNVTFRCDPISEHNRLYWYRQTLGQGPEFLTYFQNEAQLEKSRLLSDRFSAERPKGSFSTLEIQRTEQGDSAMYLCASSSGPPPGYEQYFGPGTRLTVT.

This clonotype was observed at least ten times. CDR3 sequence (DNA): TGCAGTGCTAGGGCGCTAGCGGGTAACTACGAGCAGTACTTC. Translated: CSARALAGNYEQYF. V gene TRBV20-1 combines with J gene TRBJ2-7, with 8 bases lining up with TRBD2. Germline CDR1 and CDR2: DFQATT and SNEGSKA (reference sequence). CDR3 length equals 14 residues. After removal of 3 bases from V and 3 bases from J, the junction contained 7 bases not matched to a gene.

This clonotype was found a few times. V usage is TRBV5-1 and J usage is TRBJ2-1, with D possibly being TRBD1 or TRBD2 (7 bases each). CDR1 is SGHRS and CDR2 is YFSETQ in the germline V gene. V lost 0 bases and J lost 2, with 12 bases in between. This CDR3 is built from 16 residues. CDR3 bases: TGCGCCAGCAGCTTGGGGGGGGGGACAGCCTACAATGAGCAGTTCTTC. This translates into CASSLGGGTAYNEQFF. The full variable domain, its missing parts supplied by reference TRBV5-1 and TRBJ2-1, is KAGVTQTPRYLIKTRGQQVTLSCSPISGHRSVSWYQQTPGQGLQFLFEYFSETQRNKGNFPGRFSGRQFSNSRSEMNVSTLELGDSALYLCASSLGGGTAYNEQFFGPGTRLTVL.

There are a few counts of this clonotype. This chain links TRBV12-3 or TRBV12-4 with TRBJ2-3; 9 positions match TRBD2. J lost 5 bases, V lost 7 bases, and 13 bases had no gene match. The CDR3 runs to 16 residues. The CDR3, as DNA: TGTGCCAGCACCAAAAACCGCGGGAGGGCCGGAGATACGCAGTATTTT. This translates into CASTKNRGRAGDTQYF.

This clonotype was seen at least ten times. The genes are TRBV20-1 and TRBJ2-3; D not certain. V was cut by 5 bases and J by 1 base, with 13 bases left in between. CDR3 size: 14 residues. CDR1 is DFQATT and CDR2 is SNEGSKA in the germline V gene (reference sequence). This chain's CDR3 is CSASFLRGTDTQYF. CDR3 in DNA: TGCAGTGCTTCCTTCCTAAGGGGCACAGATACGCAGTATTTT.

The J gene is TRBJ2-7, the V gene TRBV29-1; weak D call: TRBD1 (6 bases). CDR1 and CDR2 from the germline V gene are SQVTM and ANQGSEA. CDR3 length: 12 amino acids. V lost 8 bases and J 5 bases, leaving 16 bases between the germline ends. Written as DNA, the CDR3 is TGCAGCTACCGTACAGGGTATCACGAGCAGTACTTC. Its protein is CSYRTGYHEQYF.

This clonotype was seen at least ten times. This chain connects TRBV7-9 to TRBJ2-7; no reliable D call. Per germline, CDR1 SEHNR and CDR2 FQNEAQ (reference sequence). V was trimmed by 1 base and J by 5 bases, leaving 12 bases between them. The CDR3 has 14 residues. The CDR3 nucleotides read TGTGCCAGCAGCTTAGTCGATGGGTATAACGAGCAGTACTTC. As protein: CASSLVDGYNEQYF.

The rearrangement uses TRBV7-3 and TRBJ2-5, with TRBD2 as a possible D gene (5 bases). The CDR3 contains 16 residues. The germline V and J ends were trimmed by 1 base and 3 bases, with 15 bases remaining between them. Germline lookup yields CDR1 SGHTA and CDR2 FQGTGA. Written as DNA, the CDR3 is TGTGCCAGCAGCTTAAATGGGCTAGCTGGGAAAGAGACCCAGTACTTC. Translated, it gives CASSLNGLAGKETQYF.

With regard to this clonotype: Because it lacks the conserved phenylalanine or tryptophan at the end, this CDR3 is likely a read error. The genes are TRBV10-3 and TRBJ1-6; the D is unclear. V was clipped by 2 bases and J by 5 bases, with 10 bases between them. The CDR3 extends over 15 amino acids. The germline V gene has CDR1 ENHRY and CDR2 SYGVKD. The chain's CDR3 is CAISEARLDNSPLHS. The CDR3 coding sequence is TGTGCCATCAGTGAGGCCAGACTGGATAATTCACCCCTCCACTCT.

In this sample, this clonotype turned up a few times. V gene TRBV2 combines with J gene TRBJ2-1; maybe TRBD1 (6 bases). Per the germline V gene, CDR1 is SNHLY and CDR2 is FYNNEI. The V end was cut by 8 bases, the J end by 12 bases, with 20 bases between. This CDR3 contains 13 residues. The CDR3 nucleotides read TGTGCCAGCTCACAAGGGGGACCGAGTGTGCAGTTCTTC. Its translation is CASSQGGPSVQFF.

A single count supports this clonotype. The CDR3 loop reads CASSQVSGNTEAFF. The CDR3 DNA reads TGTGCCAGCAGCCAAGTGTCGGGAAACACTGAAGCTTTCTTT. The chain employs TRBV3-1 and TRBJ1-1; no clear D gene. Trimming took off 1 base at V and 2 bases at J, with 8 bases between the two ends. There are 14 residues in the CDR3. Germline loops: CDR1 LGHDT, CDR2 YNNKEL (reference sequence). Supplemented by reference TRBV3-1 and TRBJ1-1, the full variable domain reads DTAVSQTPKYLVTQMGNDKSIKCEQNLGHDTMYWYKQDSKKFLKIMFSYNNKELIINETVPNRFSPKSPDKAHLNLHINSLELGDSAVYFCASSQVSGNTEAFFGQGTRLTVV.

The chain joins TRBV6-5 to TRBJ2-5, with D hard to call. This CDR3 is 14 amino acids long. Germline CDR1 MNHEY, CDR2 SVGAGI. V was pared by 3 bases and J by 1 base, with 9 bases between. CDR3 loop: CASSYSPAQETQYF. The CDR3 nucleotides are TGTGCCAGCAGTTATTCACCCGCCCAAGAGACCCAGTACTTC.

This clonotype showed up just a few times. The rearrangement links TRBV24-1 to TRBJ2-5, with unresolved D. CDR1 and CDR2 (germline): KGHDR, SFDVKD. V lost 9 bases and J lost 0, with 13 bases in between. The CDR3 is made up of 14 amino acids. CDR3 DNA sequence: TGTGCCACCCCGGGTGGAAGGTACCAAGAGACCCAGTACTTC. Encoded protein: CATPGGRYQETQYF.

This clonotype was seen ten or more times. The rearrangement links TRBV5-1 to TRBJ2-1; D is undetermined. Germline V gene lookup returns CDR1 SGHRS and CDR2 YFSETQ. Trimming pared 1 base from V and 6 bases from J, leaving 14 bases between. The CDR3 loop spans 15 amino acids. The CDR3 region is CASSLQIELGNEQFF. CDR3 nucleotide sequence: TGCGCCAGCAGCTTGCAGATAGAATTGGGCAATGAGCAGTTCTTC.

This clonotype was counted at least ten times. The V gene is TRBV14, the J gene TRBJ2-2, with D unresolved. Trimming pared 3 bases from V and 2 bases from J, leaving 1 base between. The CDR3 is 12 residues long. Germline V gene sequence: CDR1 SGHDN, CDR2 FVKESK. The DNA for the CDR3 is TGTGCCAGCAGCCATAACACCGGGGAGCTGTTTTTT. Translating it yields CASSHNTGELFF.

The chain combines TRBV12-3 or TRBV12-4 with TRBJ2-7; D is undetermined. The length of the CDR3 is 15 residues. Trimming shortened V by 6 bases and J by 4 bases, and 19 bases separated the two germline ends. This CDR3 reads CASSRLPSDIYEQYF. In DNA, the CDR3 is TGTGCCAGCAGCCGCCTCCCAAGCGACATTTACGAGCAGTACTTC.

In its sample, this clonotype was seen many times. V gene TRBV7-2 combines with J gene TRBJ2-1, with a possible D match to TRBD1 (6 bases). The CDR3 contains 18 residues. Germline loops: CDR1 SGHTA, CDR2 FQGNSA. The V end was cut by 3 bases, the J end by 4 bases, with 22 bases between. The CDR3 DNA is TGTGCCAGCAGCTTCTCCCCCCCCACAGGGACCCTGTACAATGAGCAGTTCTTC. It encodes CASSFSPPTGTLYNEQFF.